Following are 10 T cell receptor beta chains from one sample sequenced in a study of blood T cell repertoires in COVID-19. TCRdb's table, derived via immunoSEQ multiplex PCR, lists solely in-frame clones and lacks some. The repertoire holds some 200,000 clones, with almost 80% as singletons. Sequencing used peripheral blood. The receptors here all came from a woman aged 70 to 79 with acute or convalescent COVID-19.

The chain recombines TRBV2 with TRBJ2-1; 12 positions agree with TRBD2. Trimming at V came to 0 bases and at J to 12 bases, leaving 12 bases not matched to a gene. This CDR3 contains 17 residues. Germline-derived CDR1 and CDR2 are SNHLY and FYNNEI. CDR3 sequence (DNA): TGTGCCAGCAGTGAAGCGCAAAGGACTAGCGGGACAATGCGGCAGTTCTTC. Translating gives CASSEAQRTSGTMRQFF.

The chain couples TRBV21-1 to TRBJ2-7; the listed D gene, TRBD1, was not tested against the DNA. TRBV21-1 is an annotated pseudogene. The CDR3 is 17 residues long. The CDR3 loop reads CASSITGDSPRPYEQYF. In DNA, the CDR3 is TGTGCCAGCAGCATCACAGGGGACAGTCCTAGACCCTACGAGCAGTACTTC.

This chain joins TRBV2 and TRBJ2-1; TRBD2 matches 9 bases. Germline CDR1 is SNHLY and CDR2 is FYNNEI. CDR3 length: 16 residues. The ends lost 7 bases at V and 14 bases at J; junction bases unmatched: 21. The CDR3, as DNA: TGTGCCAGCATGGTCGAGGGTCGGCTAGCGGGGACGGTGGAGTTCTTC. Translated: CASMVEGRLAGTVEFF. Looking up the rest from reference TRBV2 and TRBJ2-1 gives the full variable domain: EPEVTQTPSHQVTQMGQEVILRCVPISNHLYFYWYRQILGQKVEFLVSFYNNEISEKSEIFDDQFSVERPDGSNFTLKIRSTKLEDSAMYFCASMVEGRLAGTVEFFGPGTRLTVL.

This chain uses TRBV5-4 with TRBJ2-1; 10 bases line up with TRBD1. CDR3 length equals 15 residues. The ends lost 4 bases at V and 6 bases at J; junction bases unmatched: 7. Germline CDR1 is SGHNT and CDR2 is YYREEE (reference sequence). The CDR3 is CASSLGQGLGNEQFF. The CDR3 nucleotides are TGTGCCAGCAGCCTGGGACAGGGGTTGGGCAATGAGCAGTTCTTC. Complete variable domain (other parts from reference TRBV5-4 and TRBJ2-1): ETGVTQSPTHLIKTRGQQVTLRCSSQSGHNTVSWYQQALGQGPQFIFQYYREEENGRGNFPPRFSGLQFPNYSSELNVNALELDDSALYLCASSLGQGLGNEQFFGPGTRLTVL.

The V gene is TRBV27, the J gene TRBJ1-4, with TRBD1 matching 8 bases. CDR3 length: 15 amino acids. Per germline, CDR1 MNHEY and CDR2 SMNVEV (reference sequence). J gave up 3 bases and V 5 bases, and 5 bases lay outside the gene matches. CDR3 sequence: CASSATGVSNEKLFF. The CDR3 bases are TGTGCCAGCAGTGCGACAGGGGTCTCTAATGAAAAACTGTTTTTT.

The chain carries TRBV6-5 and TRBJ1-2, with 9 nucleotides matching TRBD1. The length of the CDR3 is 14 residues. Per germline, CDR1 MNHEY and CDR2 SVGAGI. Trimming at V came to 6 bases and at J to 1 base, leaving 3 bases not matched to a gene. The CDR3 sequence: CASRGTGINYGYTF. The CDR3 DNA reads as TGTGCCAGCAGGGGGACAGGGATTAACTATGGCTACACCTTC.

In its sample, this clone was seen once. The chain joins TRBV7-9 to TRBJ2-7; 8 nucleotides align to TRBD1. Germline V lookup: CDR1 SEHNR, CDR2 FQNEAQ (reference sequence). The CDR3 has 14 residues. Unmatched junction bases numbered 5, after V lost 5 bases and J lost 2 bases. The CDR3 bases are TGTGCCAGCAGCCGGGGACAGGAACCCTACGAGCAGTACTTC. This translates into CASSRGQEPYEQYF. The full variable domain, completed using reference TRBV7-9 and TRBJ2-7, is DTGVSQNPRHKITKRGQNVTFRCDPISEHNRLYWYRQTLGQGPEFLTYFQNEAQLEKSRLLSDRFSAERPKGSFSTLEIQRTEQGDSAMYLCASSRGQEPYEQYFGPGTRLTVT.

This clone was detected only once. The V gene is TRBV27, the J gene TRBJ1-3; 8 bases line up with TRBD1. With 0 bases clipped from V and 4 bases from J, the junction kept 11 bases outside the gene matches. Germline V gene sequence: CDR1 MNHEY, CDR2 SMNVEV (reference sequence). The CDR3 spans 18 residues. CDR3 sequence: CASSLSGAGGAEGNTIYF. Here the CDR3 DNA reads TGTGCCAGCAGTTTATCTGGAGCAGGGGGCGCGGAAGGAAACACCATATATTTT.

The V call is TRBV6-5, the J call TRBJ2-6; no clear D. Looked up from germline, CDR1 is MNHEY and CDR2 is SVGAGI. The CDR3 is 16 residues long. V was cut by 0 bases and J by 0 bases, with 6 bases left in between. The CDR3, as DNA: TGTGCCAGCAGTTACTCTAGAGTCTCTGGGGCCAACGTCCTGACTTTC. This gives the protein CASSYSRVSGANVLTF.

The CDR3 nucleotides are TGTGCCAGCAGTTTATCCCCTTATAGCAATCAGCCCCAGCATTTT. Translated: CASSLSPYSNQPQHF. The V and J genes are TRBV27 and TRBJ1-5; D remains ambiguous. CDR3 length equals 15 residues. Deletions cut 0 bases from V and 0 bases from J, with 6 bases between. Germline lookup yields CDR1 MNHEY and CDR2 SMNVEV (reference sequence).